This T cell receptor beta chain was found in a study of T cells after yellow fever vaccination. Study-wide results and limits: Weaker, the secondary response had a peak occurring faster, on day 5 versus 15. Clones from primary vaccination mostly reappeared after the booster (96% CD4, approximately 91% CD8).

V shed 1 base, J shed 4 bases, and the junction held 10 bases outside the gene matches. This CDR3 is 16 amino acids long. The germline gives CDR1 DFQATT, CDR2 SNEGSKA (reference sequence). Synthesis of TCR cDNA relied on 5'RACE template switching, which attached a universal primer site and UMIs. TCRdb recomputed calls from the 5' RACE reads with MiXCR, one row per CDR3 protein. This sample has hundreds of thousands of distinct CDR3 sequences, with just over 20% found just once. The table lists this clonotype with a few counts. The antigen is unknown. The TCR sequence derives from a man aged 18 to 30 who received the YFV17D yellow fever vaccine. Source: PBMCs, taken less than 25 days after the first yellow fever vaccination. The chain is built from TRBV20-1 and TRBJ1-2; 9 nucleotides agree with TRBD1. CDR3 DNA: TGCAGTGCTAGAGGCGGCTCGGGACAGGGATTCTATGGCTACACCTTC. Translated, it gives CSARGGSGQGFYGYTF.